Below are 23 T cell receptor beta chains sequenced from a single sample in a study of cytomegalovirus exposure and HLA in healthy donors. The PCR ran on 60 Vbeta and 13 Jbeta primers. Profiled with immunoSEQ multiplex PCR; TCRdb holds only in-frame clones, not every one. The sample consists of 110,000 to 150,000 clones, approximately 84% of them appearing once. Input material: PBMCs. The source of these receptors is a woman aged 60 to 75 in good health and CMV-seropositive.

This chain joins TRBV7-2 and TRBJ2-1, with 10 nucleotides matching TRBD2. There are 15 residues in the CDR3. Trimming took 3 bases from V and 10 from J; bases not matched to a gene: 9. Germline assignment: CDR1 SGHTA and CDR2 FQGNSA. The CDR3 here is CASSLQSGRAGEQFF. The CDR3 DNA reads TGTGCCAGCAGCTTGCAAAGCGGGAGGGCCGGCGAGCAGTTCTTC. The variable domain in full, completed from reference TRBV7-2 and TRBJ2-1, reads GAGVSQSPSNKVTEKGKDVELRCDPISGHTALYWYRQSLGQGLEFLIYFQGNSAPDKSGLPSDRFSAERTGGSVSTLTIQRTQQEDSAVYLCASSLQSGRAGEQFFGPGTRLTVL.

V and J are TRBV10-1 and TRBJ2-3, with 12 bases lining up with TRBD2. This CDR3 contains 19 residues. Trimming removed 8 bases from V and 4 bases from J; junction bases left unmatched: 19. Germline loops: CDR1 WNHNN, CDR2 SYGVQD (reference sequence). The CDR3 DNA reads as TGCGCCAGCGTAAGCCCGACTAGCGGGAGAGCAGTGGGCGCAGATACGCAGTATTTT. Amino acids: CASVSPTSGRAVGADTQYF.

V and J are TRBV4-2 and TRBJ2-3; no definite D call. In germline, CDR1 is LGHNA, CDR2 YNFKEQ. The V end was cut by 1 base, the J end by 6 bases, with 5 bases between. CDR3 length: 12 amino acids. CDR3 in DNA: TGTGCCAGCAGCCAAGTGGAGGATACGCAGTATTTT. Its protein product is CASSQVEDTQYF.

The table lists this clone with a count of one. The chain uses TRBV6-5 and TRBJ1-4, with 7 bases fitting TRBD1. V was pared by 6 bases and J by 4 bases, with 5 bases of the junction left unmatched. Per the germline V gene, CDR1 is MNHEY and CDR2 is SVGAGI. The length of the CDR3 is 14 residues. The CDR3 DNA follows: TGTGCCAGCAGCGGGACAGCCCTTAATGAAAAACTGTTTTTT. It codes for CASSGTALNEKLFF.

This chain joins TRBV30 and TRBJ1-2; maybe TRBD1 (5 bases). Between the trimmed V and J ends, which lost 0 bases and 4 bases, there was a span of 21 bases. CDR3 length equals 17 residues. Germline V lookup: CDR1 GTSNPN, CDR2 SVGIG (reference sequence). CDR3 residues: CAWSVLRWAPQGYGYTF. In nucleotides, the CDR3 is TGTGCCTGGAGTGTACTTCGGTGGGCACCCCAGGGCTATGGCTACACCTTC.

The chain combines TRBV27 with TRBJ2-3; no definite D call. The germline V and J ends were trimmed by 4 bases and 8 bases, with 4 bases remaining between them. The germline V gene encodes CDR1 MNHEY and CDR2 SMNVEV (reference sequence). This CDR3 is 10 amino acids long. The CDR3 DNA is TGTGCCAGCAGTTCGGGTACGCAGTATTTT. Protein sequence: CASSSGTQYF.

The rearrangement links TRBV4-2 to TRBJ2-2, with 7 bases that match TRBD1. The CDR3 runs to 15 residues. Per the germline V gene, CDR1 is LGHNA and CDR2 is YNFKEQ. The V gene end was trimmed by 4 bases and the J gene end by 2 bases; junction bases not matched to a gene: 4. For the CDR3, the DNA is TGTGCCAGCAGCCGAGGGACAGTTAACACCGGGGAGCTGTTTTTT. Protein sequence: CASSRGTVNTGELFF.

The chain carries TRBV4-1 and TRBJ2-5; TRBD2 might be the D (5 bases). The germline V gene has CDR1 MGHRA and CDR2 YSYEKL. Trimming removed 2 bases from V and 1 base from J, with 11 bases in between. This CDR3 spans 15 amino acids. The CDR3 spells CASSQLSGSQETQYF. Here the CDR3 DNA reads TGCGCCAGCAGCCAACTAAGCGGTAGCCAAGAGACCCAGTACTTC.

The V and J genes are TRBV6-5 and TRBJ2-5; tentative D call: TRBD2 (6 bases). The germline CDR1 and CDR2 sequences are MNHEY and SVGAGI. V lost 2 bases and J lost 5, with 15 bases in between. This CDR3 is built from 15 residues. Here the CDR3 reads CASSYRAGKSETQYF. CDR3 in DNA: TGTGCCAGCAGTTACCGTGCGGGAAAGTCGGAGACCCAGTACTTC.

The genes are TRBV5-1 and TRBJ2-1; a possible D gene is TRBD2 (5 bases). CDR3 length: 15 residues. Trimming cost V 6 bases and J 7 bases, with 20 bases left between them. Germline assignment: CDR1 SGHRS and CDR2 YFSETQ. The CDR3 sequence is CASNSLAGSANEQFF. CDR3 in DNA: TGCGCCAGCAACTCACTTGCGGGCTCTGCGAATGAGCAGTTCTTC.

V and J are TRBV20-1 and TRBJ2-5; no reliable D call. From germline, CDR1 is DFQATT and CDR2 SNEGSKA (reference sequence). V was clipped by 0 bases and J by 5 bases, with 4 bases between them. This CDR3 has 11 amino acids. CDR3 sequence reads: CSARESETQYF. CDR3 DNA: TGCAGTGCTAGAGAATCGGAGACCCAGTACTTC.

This clone was found a few times. CDR3 sequence reads: CASSPPPPSGYEQYF. CDR3 coding DNA: TGTGCCAGCAGCCCACCCCCCCCTAGCGGGTACGAGCAGTACTTC. The V gene is TRBV28, the J gene TRBJ2-5, with 8 bases lining up with TRBD2. The DNA matches TRBJ2-7 better at its end, which makes the J call doubtful. The CDR3 is made up of 15 amino acids. Germline V CDR1 and CDR2: MDHEN, SYDVKM.

The V and J genes are TRBV29-1 and TRBJ2-5; the match to TRBD1 covers 9 bases. The germline gives CDR1 SQVTM, CDR2 ANQGSEA. The CDR3 extends over 15 amino acids. Trimming at V came to 4 bases and at J to 1 base, leaving 7 bases not matched to a gene. The CDR3 sequence: CSVGRTGQGQETQYF. CDR3 coding DNA: TGCAGCGTTGGACGGACGGGACAGGGCCAAGAGACCCAGTACTTC.

The chain joins TRBV7-2 to TRBJ2-7; 9 nucleotides match TRBD1. CDR1 SGHTA and CDR2 FQGNSA come from the germline V gene. This CDR3 has 14 residues. Trimming took 5 bases from V and 3 from J; bases not matched to a gene: 5. CDR3 amino acids: CASSQGTGLYEQYF. The CDR3 nucleotides read TGTGCCAGCAGCCAAGGGACAGGGCTCTACGAGCAGTACTTC. The variable domain in full, with the rest retrieved from reference TRBV7-2 and TRBJ2-7, is GAGVSQSPSNKVTEKGKDVELRCDPISGHTALYWYRQSLGQGLEFLIYFQGNSAPDKSGLPSDRFSAERTGGSVSTLTIQRTQQEDSAVYLCASSQGTGLYEQYFGPGTRLTVT.

The rearrangement uses TRBV7-8 and TRBJ2-1, with 11 bases matching TRBD1. The germline gives CDR1 SGHVS, CDR2 FQNEAQ. V trimming: 4 bases; J trimming: 7 bases; junction bases outside the gene matches: 6. The CDR3 is made up of 15 amino acids. CDR3: CASSSRDRGLNEQFF. CDR3 bases: TGTGCCAGCAGCTCCCGGGACAGGGGGTTAAATGAGCAGTTCTTC.

The chain employs TRBV7-9 and TRBJ1-4; tentative D call: TRBD1 (5 bases). Germline V gene sequence: CDR1 SEHNR, CDR2 FQNEAQ (reference sequence). The CDR3 runs 14 residues. V was pared by 8 bases and J by 0 bases, with 10 bases between. As DNA, the CDR3 is TGTGCCAGCCAGACAGCCCCAACTAATGAAAAACTGTTTTTT. Protein sequence: CASQTAPTNEKLFF.

Of note for this clone: Sequence at one end of the junction differs from germline and may be a read error. Within the sample, other DNA sequences also encode this same CDR3. The chain has TRBV7-9 and TRBJ2-2, with D unclear. Germline CDR1 reads SEHNR; CDR2 reads FQNEAQ (reference sequence). The CDR3 is made up of 14 amino acids. In nucleotides, the CDR3 is TGCGCCAGCAGCTTAAAACAGAACACCGGGGAGCTGTTTTTT. Its translation is CASSLKQNTGELFF.

The gene calls are TRBV25-1 and TRBJ1-3, with D uncertain. Germline CDR1 MGHDK, CDR2 SYGVNS. CDR3 length equals 14 residues. V lost 7 bases to trimming and J lost 0 bases, with 10 bases between them. DNA for the CDR3: TGTGCCAGCACCTCTGACACCTCTGGAAACACCATATATTTT. It is translated as CASTSDTSGNTIYF.

The chain couples TRBV30 to TRBJ2-2; weak D call: TRBD2 (5 bases). Per the germline V gene, CDR1 is GTSNPN and CDR2 is SVGIG (reference sequence). CDR3 length: 14 residues. The V end lost 0 bases, the J end lost 3 bases, and 8 bases lay between the germline ends. The CDR3 nucleotides are TGTGCCTGGAGTGTCCAGCGGCACACCGGGGAGCTGTTTTTT. Its protein is CAWSVQRHTGELFF.

The chain is built from TRBV11-3 and TRBJ2-2, with D maybe TRBD2 (5 bases). CDR3 length equals 14 residues. V was pared by 8 bases and J by 5 bases, with 15 bases between. Germline assignment: CDR1 SGHNT and CDR2 YENEEA. CDR3 amino acids: CASRSFRTTGELFF. The CDR3 DNA reads as TGTGCCAGCCGATCCTTCCGGACTACCGGGGAGCTGTTTTTT.

This clone occurred once. The chain is built from TRBV4-1 and TRBJ2-7, with 8 nucleotides matching TRBD1. The CDR3 sequence is 14 residues long. Germline lookup yields CDR1 MGHRA and CDR2 YSYEKL. Losses at the gene ends were 4 bases for V and 7 bases for J; bases not matched to a gene: 9. The CDR3 DNA reads as TGCGCCAGCAGCCCGACTAACAGGGGGGTAGAGCAGTACTTC. Translation: CASSPTNRGVEQYF.

J is TRBJ1-2 and V is TRBV19; 7 bases line up with TRBD1. This CDR3 contains 14 residues. The ends lost 6 bases at V and 2 bases at J; junction bases unmatched: 6. Germline loops: CDR1 LNHDA, CDR2 SQIVND (reference sequence). The DNA for the CDR3 is TGTGCCAGTAGCAACACAGGGGCGAACTATGGCTACACCTTC. This gives the protein CASSNTGANYGYTF. The variable domain in full, completed from reference TRBV19 and TRBJ1-2, reads DGGITQSPKYLFRKEGQNVTLSCEQNLNHDAMYWYRQDPGQGLRLIYYSQIVNDFQKGDIAEGYSVSREKKESFPLTVTSAQKNPTAFYLCASSNTGANYGYTFGSGTRLTVV.

V is TRBV4-3 and J is TRBJ2-7, with 8 positions matching TRBD1. Germline V gene sequence: CDR1 LGHNA, CDR2 YSLEER. The V and J ends lost 4 bases and 4 bases, in that order; junction bases with no gene match: 3. The CDR3 covers 13 residues. Here the CDR3 DNA reads TGCGCCAGCAGCCTAGGGACAGGTTACGAGCAGTACTTC. Protein sequence: CASSLGTGYEQYF.